This record concerns one T cell receptor beta chain sequence. This clonotype came up a few times. Its antigen is unknown. No quality values exist for individual bases; no much larger clone is one base distant. From a lookup of the germline V gene, CDR1 and CDR2 are LGHNA and YSLEER. V is pared back by 0 bases and J by 3 bases, with 12 bases lying between the germline termini. Reading from cysteine to phenylalanine, the CDR3 counts 15 amino acids. Only CDR3 DNA is held: 45 bases, read in frame from base 1. Synthesis of TCR cDNA relied on 5'RACE template switching, a step that introduced a universal primer site along with unique molecular identifiers. Priming for cDNA synthesis came from both the TCR alpha and TCR beta constant segments. Library amplification used two PCR steps, and the second PCR step added sample barcodes and sequencing adapters. Sequencing of libraries was done on Illumina HiSeq 2500 (2x100 bp) or NovaSeq (2x150 bp). Concerning the study's data processing: MIGEC handled demultiplexing of reads and collapsing into UMI consensus sequences, while MiXCR performed V(D)J alignment. Using edgeR on replicate PBMC samples, clonotypes were called vaccine-responding if FDR was below 0.01 and the log2 fold change was above 5 up to day 15. Each bulk clonotype was labeled CD4 or CD8 based on which sequenced repertoire, CD4 or CD8, contained the clonotype at higher abundance. Starting from the raw public reads, TCRdb applied fastp trimming at Q25, assembled clones with MiXCR and retained in-frame beta chains. Identical CDR3 protein sequences are pooled into one entry, listed with their most common genes and DNA. The V and J calls, along with clone size, are taken from TCRdb and not from the paper's own processing. Here the sample has 450,000 to 550,000 distinct CDR3 sequences; roughly 21% occur a single time. Roughly an eighth of the sample lies in the top ten.

This entry belongs to a study of T cells after yellow fever vaccination (dated by TCRdb to between 2017 and 2020). With respect to the entire study: Libraries from fractions with low cell numbers were prepared with the SMART-Seq v4 Ultra Low Input RNA kit. To follow T-cell clones before and after primary and booster YFV17D yellow fever vaccination, bulk TCR alpha and beta repertoires were sequenced over time. Blood was collected at multiple timepoints before and after primary and secondary immunization, and bulk PBMC replicates and cell subsets were isolated. The cohort comprised two healthy male donors, one aged 18 to 30 and one aged 30 to 39 years.

Findings and caveats that apply to the study as a whole: After the booster, most clones that had expanded after primary vaccination were detected again (over 95% of CD4 and more than 80% of CD8), suggesting broad maintenance of memory. Computational filtering was required because FACS-sorted repertoires could contain abundant contaminating clonotypes from the bulk population. Compared with the primary T-cell response, the secondary T-cell response was faster but weaker, reaching its peak on day 5 rather than on day 15. Because only two donors were included in the study, the extent to which the findings can be generalized is limited. A small share of clonotypes was detected in both CD4 and CD8 compartments, with the overlap likely arising from convergent recombination.

This specimen's treatment or condition label, interpreted: live attenuated yellow fever vaccine strain. At each blood-draw timepoint, two biological replicates of bulk PBMCs were obtained. A standard Ficoll-Paque protocol was used to isolate PBMCs from peripheral blood. RNA was extracted with TriZol from bulk PBMCs, CD4 and CD8 fractions, and dextramer-positive and dextramer-negative fractions. The V and J segments used are TRBV4-3 and TRBJ2-7, with the D gene call left open. The origin of this receptor is a man aged 25-45 years who received the YFV17D yellow fever vaccine. The specimen comprised PBMCs, sampled 15 days after the yellow fever booster vaccination. The bases are TGCGCCAGCAGCCAAGATCAACAACATTTCTACGAGCAGTACTTC. This encodes CASSQDQQHFYEQYF.